The rows below give T cell receptor beta chains drawn from one sample of a study of T cells in Graves' hyperthyroidism and ophthalmopathy. TCRdb called the multiplex PCR reads again in MiXCR, with one record for every CDR3 protein. The sample has 600,000 to 850,000 distinct CDR3 sequences; 18% are singletons. Input material: blood. Receptors originate from a woman between 50 and 59 years old with Graves' hyperthyroidism that later progressed to Graves' ophthalmopathy. The CDR3 runs from the conserved cysteine through the conserved F or W. A D gene is named only where the DNA matches it firmly. A clone size is listed for some rows: how often the clone was seen (once, few, many), or a class if it is expanded.

>few|-|TRBJ2-3|TRBV4-1
CASSQDDGPSTDTQYF
TGCGCCAGCAGCCAAGATGACGGGCCTAGCACAGATACGCAGTATTTT
>-|-|TRBJ1-5|TRBV3-1
CASSQDTVEDSPDYSNQPQHF
TGTGCCAGCAGCCAAGATACAGTCGAGGACAGTCCCGACTATAGCAATCAGCCCCAGCATTTT
>-|-|TRBJ1-5|TRBV9
CASSETANSNQPQHF
TGTGCCAGCAGCGAAACTGCTAATAGCAATCAGCCCCAGCATTTT
>few|TRBD2|TRBJ2-7|TRBV5-4
CASSLSGGTTDTIYEQYF
TGTGCCAGCAGCTTAAGCGGGGGTACCACCGATACTATCTACGAGCAGTACTTC
>many|TRBD1|TRBJ2-3|TRBV18
CASSKQGAGDTQYF
TGTGCCAGCTCCAAACAGGGGGCTGGAGATACGCAGTATTTT
>-|-|TRBJ2-3|TRBV3-1
CASSRAWALGGTDTQYF
TGTGCCAGCAGCCGAGCCTGGGCCCTGGGGGGCACAGATACGCAGTATTTT
>few|-|TRBJ2-1|TRBV7-3
CASSFDPSSYNEQFF
TGTGCCAGCAGCTTCGACCCGAGCTCCTACAATGAGCAGTTCTTC
>-|-|TRBJ1-2|TRBV20-1
CSAQLGANYGYTF
TGCAGTGCTCAACTGGGAGCTAACTATGGCTACACCTTC
>many|-|TRBJ1-5|TRBV28
CASTSGGGHPNQPQHF
TGTGCCAGCACCTCAGGCGGGGGGCACCCCAATCAGCCCCAGCATTTT
>-|TRBD2|TRBJ2-5|TRBV7-9
CASSSWTSGKETQYF
TGTGCCAGCAGCTCCTGGACTAGCGGGAAGGAGACCCAGTACTTC
>few|-|TRBJ2-3|TRBV5-6
CASSLVTDGYTDTQYF
TGTGCCAGCAGCTTGGTCACGGACGGATACACAGATACGCAGTATTTT
>few|-|TRBJ1-1|TRBV7-9
CASSPPLGETEAFF
TGTGCCAGCAGCCCGCCCCTAGGGGAAACTGAAGCTTTCTTT
>many|-|TRBJ2-7|TRBV18
CASSPGRDTYEQYF
TGTGCCAGCTCACCAGGCAGGGACACCTACGAGCAGTACTTC
>few|TRBD1|TRBJ1-5|TRBV20-1
CSAEPGQGVEPQHF
TGCAGTGCTGAACCAGGACAGGGAGTAGAACCCCAGCATTTT
>few|-|TRBJ2-4|TRBV6-1
CASKAGENIQYF
TGTGCCAGCAAAGCAGGGGAAAACATTCAGTACTTC
>-|-|TRBJ2-1|TRBV29-1
CSVAEGQYRGKFF
TGCAGCGTGGCGGAAGGGCAGTATCGTGGGAAGTTCTTC
>many|-|TRBJ1-1|TRBV11-3
CASSPAGETEAFF
TGTGCCAGCAGCCCCGCGGGTGAGACTGAAGCTTTCTTT
>few|-|TRBJ2-5|TRBV5-1
CASSFFPAQETQYF
TGCGCCAGCAGCTTCTTCCCAGCTCAAGAGACCCAGTACTTC
>few|TRBD1|TRBJ1-2|TRBV9
CASSVGGSTGAYGYTF
TGTGCCAGCAGCGTTGGTGGTAGTACAGGGGCCTATGGCTACACCTTC
>-|TRBD1|TRBJ1-3|TRBV5-6
CASSTPGQGWSGNTIYF
TGTGCCAGCAGCACACCGGGACAGGGGTGGAGTGGAAACACCATATATTTT
>-|-|TRBJ2-5|TRBV12-3/TRBV12-4
CASTLLGVRSQETQYF
TGTGCCAGCACTCTCCTCGGGGTTCGTAGCCAAGAGACCCAGTACTTC
>few|-|TRBJ1-5|TRBV6-1
CASSENELLNNQPQHF
TGTGCCAGCAGTGAAAATGAACTCCTGAACAATCAGCCCCAGCATTTT
>many|-|TRBJ2-1|TRBV12-3/TRBV12-4
CASSLGPFTVDEQFF
TGTGCCAGCAGTTTAGGTCCATTCACCGTTGATGAGCAGTTCTTC
>-|-|TRBJ1-5|TRBV25-1
CASSDRDQPQHF
TGTGCCAGCAGTGACAGGGATCAGCCCCAGCATTTT
>few|TRBD2|TRBJ2-3|TRBV19
CASSRRTSGDTDTQYF
TGTGCCAGTAGTAGACGGACTAGCGGGGACACAGATACGCAGTATTTT
>once|-|TRBJ2-1|TRBV4-1
CASSQAPIRTYNEQFF
TGCGCCAGCAGCCAAGCCCCAATTAGAACCTACAATGAGCAGTTCTTC
>-|-|TRBJ2-7|TRBV7-8
CASSFRQRSYEQYF
TGTGCCAGCAGCTTTCGACAGAGATCCTACGAGCAGTACTTC
>-|-|TRBJ2-7|TRBV6-1
CASNLYRDTYEQYF
TGTGCCAGCAACCTATACCGGGACACCTACGAGCAGTACTTC
>few|-|TRBJ1-1|TRBV6-6
CASSYSHREDTEAFF
TGTGCCAGCAGTTACTCCCACAGGGAGGACACTGAAGCTTTCTTT
>many|-|TRBJ1-1|TRBV11-1
CASSFPGANTEAFF
TGTGCCAGCAGCTTCCCTGGGGCCAACACTGAAGCTTTCTTT
>-|TRBD1|TRBJ1-1|TRBV6-1
CASFGTGGRSTEAFF
TGTGCCAGCTTCGGGACAGGAGGGCGTAGCACTGAAGCTTTCTTT
>-|-|TRBJ2-3|TRBV7-9
CASSPGNSDTQYF
TGTGCCAGCAGCCCAGGGAACTCAGATACGCAGTATTTT